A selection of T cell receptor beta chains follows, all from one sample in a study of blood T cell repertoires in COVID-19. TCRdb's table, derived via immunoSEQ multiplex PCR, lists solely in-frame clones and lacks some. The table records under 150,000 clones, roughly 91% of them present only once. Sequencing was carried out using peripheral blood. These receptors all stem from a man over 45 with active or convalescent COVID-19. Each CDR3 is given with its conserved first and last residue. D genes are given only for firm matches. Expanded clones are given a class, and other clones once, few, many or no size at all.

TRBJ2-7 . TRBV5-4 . CASSLELDLEHSYEQYF TGTGCCAGCAGCTTGGAACTAGACCTCGAACACTCCTACGAGCAGTACTTC
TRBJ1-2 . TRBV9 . CASSVASEFYGYTF TGTGCCAGCAGCGTAGCTTCAGAATTCTATGGCTACACCTTC
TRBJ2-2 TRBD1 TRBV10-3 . CATSRQGITGELFF TGTGCCACCAGTCGACAGGGGATAACCGGGGAGCTGTTTTTT
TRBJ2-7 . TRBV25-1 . CASSESGAFYEQYF TGTGCCAGCAGTGAATCAGGGGCTTTCTACGAGCAGTACTTC
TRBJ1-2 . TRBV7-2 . CASSLVGLVNTAEGGYTF TGTGCCAGCAGCTTAGTGGGTCTTGTGAATACGGCCGAGGGTGGCTACACCTTC
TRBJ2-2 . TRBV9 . CASSVQGTNTGELFF TGTGCCAGCAGCGTTCAGGGGACGAACACCGGGGAGCTGTTTTTT
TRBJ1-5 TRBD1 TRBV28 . CASSTTGGWGNQPQHF TGTGCCAGCAGTACCACAGGGGGCTGGGGCAATCAGCCCCAGCATTTT
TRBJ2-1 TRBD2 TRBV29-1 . CSAGLAEYNEQFF TGCAGCGCGGGACTAGCGGAATACAATGAGCAGTTCTTC
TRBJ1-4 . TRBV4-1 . CASKVLGEEKLFF TGCGCCAGCAAGGTCCTCGGGGAGGAAAAACTGTTTTTT
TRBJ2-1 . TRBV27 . CASSLGQIGNEQFF TGTGCCAGCAGTTTGGGGCAGATAGGGAATGAGCAGTTCTTC
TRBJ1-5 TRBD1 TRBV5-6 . CASSLSGGFGQPQHF TGTGCCAGCAGCTTATCAGGGGGGTTCGGCCAGCCCCAGCATTTT
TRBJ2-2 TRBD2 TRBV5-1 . CASSLAGRGTPNTGELFF TGCGCCAGCAGCTTGGCGGGGCGGGGGACTCCGAACACCGGGGAGCTGTTTTTT
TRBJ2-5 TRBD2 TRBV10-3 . CATASPSGGARQETQYF TGTGCCACCGCATCGCCTAGCGGGGGTGCGAGACAAGAGACCCAGTACTTC
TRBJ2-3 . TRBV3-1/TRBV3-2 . CASSQDLGHTTDTQYF TGTGCCAGCAGCCAAGACTTGGGACATACCACAGATACGCAGTATTTT
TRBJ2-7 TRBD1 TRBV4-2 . CASSQEGQISYEQYF TGTGCCAGCAGCCAAGAGGGACAGATCTCCTACGAGCAGTACTTC
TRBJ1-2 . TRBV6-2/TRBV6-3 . CASSYRGRGYTF TGTGCCAGCAGTTACAGGGGTCGAGGCTACACCTTC
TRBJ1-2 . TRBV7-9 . CASSLAEAAGYTF TGTGCCAGCAGCTTAGCGGAGGCGGCCGGCTACACCTTC
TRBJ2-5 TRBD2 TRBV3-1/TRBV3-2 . CASSMSGGAKTQYF TGTGCCAGCAGCATGAGCGGGGGGGCGAAGACCCAGTACTTC
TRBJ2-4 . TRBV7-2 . CASSLVPQWNIQYF TGTGCCAGCAGCTTAGTGCCACAGTGGAACATTCAGTACTTC
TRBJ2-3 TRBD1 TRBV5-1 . CASSEDRGGDTQYF TGCGCCAGCAGCGAGGACAGGGGCGGAGATACGCAGTATTTT
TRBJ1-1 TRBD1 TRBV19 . CASSHPGDRVTEAFF TGTGCCAGTAGCCATCCGGGGGACAGGGTCACTGAAGCTTTCTTT
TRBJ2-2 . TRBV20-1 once CSAASTGELFF TGCAGTGCAGCGAGCACCGGGGAGCTGTTTTTT
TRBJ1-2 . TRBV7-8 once CASSLAAGRHYGYTF TGTGCCAGCAGCCTCGCCGCGGGGAGGCACTATGGCTACACCTTC
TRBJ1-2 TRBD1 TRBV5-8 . CASSLGDSPNYGYTF TGTGCCAGCAGCTTGGGGGACAGTCCTAACTATGGCTACACCTTC
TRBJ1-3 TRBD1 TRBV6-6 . CASSYSQDRGDTIYF TGTGCCAGCAGTTACTCCCAAGACAGGGGGGACACCATATATTTT
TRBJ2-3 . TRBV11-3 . CASSLDPSADTQYF TGTGCCAGCAGCTTAGATCCTAGCGCAGATACGCAGTATTTT
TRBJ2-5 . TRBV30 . CAWNSGTPKETQYF TGTGCCTGGAACTCCGGGACTCCTAAAGAGACCCAGTACTTC
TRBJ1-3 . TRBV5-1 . CASSLVAGAGNTIYF TGCGCCAGCAGCTTGGTTGCAGGGGCAGGAAACACCATATATTTT
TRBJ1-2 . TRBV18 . CASSPVQGLDYGYTF TGTGCCAGCTCACCCGTCCAGGGGCTGGACTATGGCTACACCTTC
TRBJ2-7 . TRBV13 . CASSPGGQPYEQYF TGTGCCAGCAGCCCCGGTGGACAGCCCTACGAGCAGTACTTC
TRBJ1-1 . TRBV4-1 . CASSQDRGVPNTEAFF TGCGCCAGCAGCCAAGATCGGGGGGTTCCGAACACTGAAGCTTTCTTT
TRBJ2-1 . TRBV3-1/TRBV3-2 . CASSPYSGNEQFF TGTGCCAGCAGCCCGTACAGCGGTAATGAGCAGTTCTTC
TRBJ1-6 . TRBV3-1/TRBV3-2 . CASSQGQSSYNSPLHF TGTGCCAGCAGCCAAGGACAGAGCTCCTATAATTCACCCCTCCACTTT
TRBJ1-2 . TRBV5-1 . CASSLGGGGPNYGYTF TGCGCCAGCAGCTTGGGAGGCGGAGGTCCTAACTATGGCTACACCTTC
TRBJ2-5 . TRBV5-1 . CASSERGETQYF TGCGCCAGCAGCGAAAGGGGGGAGACCCAGTACTTC
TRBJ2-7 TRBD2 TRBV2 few CASRRGNGLANSYEQYF TGTGCCAGCAGGAGAGGTAATGGACTAGCGAACTCCTACGAGCAGTACTTC
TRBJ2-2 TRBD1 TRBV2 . CASGEPGQGFTGELFF TGTGCCAGCGGAGAACCGGGACAGGGCTTCACCGGGGAGCTGTTTTTT
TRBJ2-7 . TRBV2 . CASSRQDRYEQYF TGTGCCAGCAGTCGACAGGATCGATACGAGCAGTACTTC
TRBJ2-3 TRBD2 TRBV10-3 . CAISGLAESTDTQYF TGTGCCATCAGTGGGCTAGCGGAGTCCACAGATACGCAGTATTTT
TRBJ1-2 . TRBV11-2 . CASSLATSGGYTF TGTGCCAGCAGCTTAGCGACAAGTGGTGGCTACACCTTC
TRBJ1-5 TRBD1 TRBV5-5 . CASSPRTGGVYSNQPQHF TGTGCCAGCAGCCCAAGGACAGGGGGCGTATATAGCAATCAGCCCCAGCATTTT
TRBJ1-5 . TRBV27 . CASTNLPVGNQPQHF TGTGCCAGCACCAATCTTCCGGTGGGCAATCAGCCCCAGCATTTT
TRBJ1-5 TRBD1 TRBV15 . CATSSRDRGHNQPQHF TGTGCCACCAGCAGCCGGGACAGGGGCCACAATCAGCCCCAGCATTTT
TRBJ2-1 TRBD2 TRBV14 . CASSQDHGGSSYNEQFF TGTGCCAGCAGCCAAGATCACGGCGGGAGCTCCTACAATGAGCAGTTCTTC
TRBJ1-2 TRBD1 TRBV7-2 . CASSLRRTGQDLYGYTF TGTGCCAGCAGCTTAAGACGAACGGGACAGGACCTCTATGGCTACACCTTC
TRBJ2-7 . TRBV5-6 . CASSLDRRTYEQYF TGTGCCAGCAGCTTGGACAGGCGGACCTACGAGCAGTACTTC
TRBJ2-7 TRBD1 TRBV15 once CATSRADRVVDEQYF TGTGCCACCAGCAGAGCTGACAGGGTAGTAGACGAGCAGTACTTC
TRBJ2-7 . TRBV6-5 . CASSRAGDGSYEQYF TGTGCCAGCAGTCGGGCCGGGGATGGGTCCTACGAGCAGTACTTC
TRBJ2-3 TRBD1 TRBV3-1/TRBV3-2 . CASSPRQGVDTQYF TGTGCCAGCAGCCCCCGGCAGGGGGTCGATACGCAGTATTTT
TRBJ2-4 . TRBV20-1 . CSASGLLGGNIQYF TGCAGTGCTAGTGGTTTGCTAGGGGGAAACATTCAGTACTTC
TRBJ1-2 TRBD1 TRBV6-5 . CASSYSTGINYGYTF TGTGCCAGCAGTTACTCGACAGGGATCAACTATGGCTACACCTTC